This is a list of T cell receptor beta chains from one sample in a study of blood T cell repertoires in COVID-19. Libraries were prepared by immunoSEQ multiplex PCR; TCRdb keeps only in-frame clonotypes and omits some of them. The data contain around 240,000 clones, 75% to 85% of them singletons. Sequencing input: peripheral blood. The source is a woman aged 40 to 50 who had recovered from COVID-19. The CDR3 runs from the conserved cysteine through the conserved F or W. D genes are given only for firm matches. Clone size is not always given. Where it is, it says once, few, many or a class for expanded clones.

size	V	D	J	DNA	CDR3
-	TRBV3-1/TRBV3-2	-	TRBJ1-1	TGTGCCAGCAGCCAATCGCGGGGGGCGCGCGCTTTCTTT	CASSQSRGARAFF
-	TRBV3-1/TRBV3-2	-	TRBJ2-7	TGTGCCAGCAGCCAAGGTTACAGGGTCGTTAGCGAGCAGTACTTC	CASSQGYRVVSEQYF
-	TRBV6-5	TRBD1	TRBJ1-2	TGTGCCAGCCAACAACAGGGGGGCGGCTACACCTTC	CASQQQGGGYTF
-	TRBV30	TRBD1	TRBJ1-3	TGTGCCTGGGACAGGGTTTCTGGAAACACCATATATTTT	CAWDRVSGNTIYF
few	TRBV7-9	TRBD1	TRBJ1-6	TGTGCCAGCAGCCAACAGGGGGCTTATTCACCCCTCCACTTT	CASSQQGAYSPLHF
-	TRBV7-3	-	TRBJ2-4	TGTGCCAGCAGCCCCACAATAGCCAAAAACATTCAGTACTTC	CASSPTIAKNIQYF
-	TRBV6-6	-	TRBJ2-2	TGTGCCAGCAGTTACCCCAAGACAGGGAACACCGGGGAGCTGTTTTTT	CASSYPKTGNTGELFF
-	TRBV7-8	-	TRBJ2-3	TGTGCCAGCAGCCCGGTCCAGGATTTGGGGCTCTCTGGCACAGATACGCAGTATTTT	CASSPVQDLGLSGTDTQYF
-	TRBV11-2	-	TRBJ1-1	TGTGCCAGCAGCTTAAGGGGATTTCTCACTGAAGCTTTCTTT	CASSLRGFLTEAFF
-	TRBV6-5	-	TRBJ1-2	TGTGCCAGCAGTTACTCCCGGGGTTATGGCTACACCTTC	CASSYSRGYGYTF
-	TRBV5-1	-	TRBJ2-7	TGCGCCAGCAGTATGTCTAGCGCTTCGTACGAGCAGTACTTC	CASSMSSASYEQYF
once	TRBV11-2	TRBD1	TRBJ2-5	TGTGCCAGCAGCCCCGGACAGGGCGAAGAGACCCAGTACTTC	CASSPGQGEETQYF
-	TRBV2	-	TRBJ1-1	TGTGCCAGCAGTGACAGGGAAGTAGGCACTGAAGCTTTCTTT	CASSDREVGTEAFF
-	TRBV11-3	-	TRBJ1-1	TGTGCCAGCAGCTTAGATATAGGGGGTACTGAAGCTTTCTTT	CASSLDIGGTEAFF
-	TRBV4-3	-	TRBJ2-7	TGCGCCAGCAGTCAAAATTTCAGGGGTGAGCAGTACTTC	CASSQNFRGEQYF
-	TRBV7-9	TRBD2	TRBJ2-6	TGTGCCAGCAGCTTAGCGCTAGCGGGGGCTGGGGCCAACGTCCTGACTTTC	CASSLALAGAGANVLTF
-	TRBV7-2	-	TRBJ2-5	TGTGCCAGCAGCTTAGCGGGGGGGCTTGAGACCCAGTACTTC	CASSLAGGLETQYF
-	TRBV19	-	TRBJ1-1	TGTGCCAGTAGTATTAACACAGGCATTTATTTGAACACTGAAGCTTTCTTT	CASSINTGIYLNTEAFF
-	TRBV19	-	TRBJ2-2	TGTGCCAGTAGCTCCCGGGACACCGGGGAGCTGTTTTTT	CASSSRDTGELFF
-	TRBV10-3	-	TRBJ1-4	TGTGCCATCAGTGAGGGGGGGGCTAATGAAAAACTGTTTTTT	CAISEGGANEKLFF
-	TRBV5-4	TRBD1	TRBJ1-2	TGTGCCAGCAGTTCTCTTCAGGGGGCGGGCCATGGCTACACCTTC	CASSSLQGAGHGYTF
-	TRBV27	TRBD2	TRBJ2-1	TGTGCCAGCAGTTATAGCGGGTCTTACAATGAGCAGTTCTTC	CASSYSGSYNEQFF
-	TRBV10-3	-	TRBJ1-4	TGTGCCATCAGTGAAGAGGTAGAAAAACTGTTTTTT	CAISEEVEKLFF
-	TRBV9	TRBD2	TRBJ2-7	TGTGCCAGCAGCCCGAGGACTAGCGGGGGTTACGAGCAGTACTTC	CASSPRTSGGYEQYF
once	TRBV15	TRBD1	TRBJ2-3	TGTGCCACCAGCTCCCGACAGGGCGCAGATACGCAGTATTTT	CATSSRQGADTQYF
-	TRBV24-1	-	TRBJ2-2	TGTGCCACCAGTGACACCCAGACCTTTGGGCAGGGGCGGACCGGGGAGCTGTTTTTT	CATSDTQTFGQGRTGELFF
-	TRBV5-4	TRBD2	TRBJ2-1	TGTGCCAGCAGCTTACTAGCGGGGGGGCTTAATGAGCAGTTCTTC	CASSLLAGGLNEQFF
-	TRBV4-1	-	TRBJ2-5	TGCGCCAGCAGCCAAGAAGAAGCAGGGTTCGAAGTCCAAGAGACCCAGTACTTC	CASSQEEAGFEVQETQYF
-	TRBV6-5	TRBD1	TRBJ1-2	TGTGCCAGCAGTTACTCAGGACAGGGAGGAGGATATGGCTACACCTTC	CASSYSGQGGGYGYTF
few	TRBV19	-	TRBJ1-5	TGTGCCAGTAGTATCAGGGTAGAGAATCAGCCCCAGCATTTT	CASSIRVENQPQHF
-	TRBV25-1	TRBD2	TRBJ2-2	TGTGCCAGCAGGACCGGGACTAGCGGAACCGGGGAGCTGTTTTTT	CASRTGTSGTGELFF
-	TRBV11-3	TRBD1	TRBJ2-1	TGTGCCAGCAGCAAAGGACAGGGGTTTTACCATGAGCAGTTCTTC	CASSKGQGFYHEQFF
-	TRBV6-5	-	TRBJ2-7	TGTGCCAGCAGCCAGACAGGCCCAAGCTCCTACGAGCAGTACTTC	CASSQTGPSSYEQYF
-	TRBV7-8	-	TRBJ1-2	TGTGCCAGCAGCCTACAGGGAGGGTATGGCTACACCTTC	CASSLQGGYGYTF
-	TRBV9	-	TRBJ1-1	TGTGCCAGCAGCGCAGTACAGGAGAACACTGAAGCTTTCTTT	CASSAVQENTEAFF
-	TRBV5-6	TRBD1	TRBJ1-6	TGTGCCAGCAGCTCGGACAGGGCCTCACCCCTCCACTTT	CASSSDRASPLHF
-	TRBV15	-	TRBJ1-4	TGTGCCACCAGCAGAGATGGAGGGCGAGGTGAAAAACTGTTTTTT	CATSRDGGRGEKLFF
-	TRBV29-1	TRBD1	TRBJ1-3	TGCAGCGTTGCAAATCTTACAGGGGCAGGAGGAAACACCATATATTTT	CSVANLTGAGGNTIYF
few	TRBV7-9	TRBD2	TRBJ2-7	TGTGCCAGCAGCCGGGGACTAGCCTCCTACGAGCAGTACTTC	CASSRGLASYEQYF
-	TRBV11-3	-	TRBJ2-1	TGTGCCAGCAGTTCAAGCGGTTCCTACAATGAGCAGTTCTTC	CASSSSGSYNEQFF
-	TRBV19	-	TRBJ1-5	TGTGCCAGTAGTGTGCAGGCGAGCAATCAGCCCCAGCATTTT	CASSVQASNQPQHF
-	TRBV10-1	-	TRBJ1-1	TGCGCCAGCAGTGAGTCCGGGATGAACACTGAAGCTTTCTTT	CASSESGMNTEAFF
-	TRBV7-2	-	TRBJ2-7	TGTGCCAGCAGCCTAAGGGGAAGGACAGACGAGCAGTACTTC	CASSLRGRTDEQYF
-	TRBV19	-	TRBJ1-1	TGTGCCAGTAGTACAAAAGGACAGAACACTGAAGCTTTCTTT	CASSTKGQNTEAFF